These 22 T cell receptor beta chains were all obtained from the same sample, sequenced in a study of T cell clonotyping in hematopoietic cell transplantation. Method: immunoSEQ multiplex PCR; TCRdb's copy keeps in-frame clones and lacks some. The table lists roughly 10,000 clones, 75% to 90% of them singletons, with about 40% in the top ten. The sequencing used PBMCs, collected 180 days after allogeneic stem cell transplant. These receptors originate from a male patient between 55 and 70 years old who had an allogeneic stem cell transplant from an unrelated donor, so the T cells may come from the graft donor. Some clones in this sample may be carry-over from other donors' samples.

The rearrangement links TRBV7-9 to TRBJ1-2, with no clear D. Germline assignment: CDR1 SEHNR and CDR2 FQNEAQ (reference sequence). Trimming removed 1 base from V and 1 base from J, with 13 bases in between. The CDR3 covers 16 residues. The CDR3 reads CASSLVTTALNYGYTF. The CDR3, as DNA: TGTGCCAGCAGCTTAGTCACAACCGCCCTTAACTATGGCTACACCTTC.

V is TRBV7-9 and J is TRBJ2-7; D might be TRBD1 (6 bases). V was clipped by 3 bases and J by 1 base, with 10 bases between them. This CDR3 comprises 14 residues. Germline loops: CDR1 SEHNR, CDR2 FQNEAQ (reference sequence). The CDR3 sequence is CASSLPQGSYEQYF. The CDR3 DNA sequence: TGTGCCAGCAGCTTGCCTCAGGGGTCCTACGAGCAGTACTTC.

The chain links TRBV19 to TRBJ2-2; 7 positions match TRBD2. The CDR3 has 16 residues. Germline V gene sequence: CDR1 LNHDA, CDR2 SQIVND (reference sequence). Germline trimming cut 5 bases from V and 0 bases from J; bases unmatched to any gene: 6. The chain's CDR3 is CASSGRLAANTGELFF. The CDR3, as DNA: TGTGCCAGTAGTGGACGACTAGCAGCGAACACCGGGGAGCTGTTTTTT.

CDR3 loop: CASSLDIFNYGYTF. The CDR3 nucleotides read TGCGCCAGCAGCTTGGACATCTTCAACTATGGCTACACCTTC. This sequence joins TRBV5-1 and TRBJ1-2; no firm D call. The germline V gene encodes CDR1 SGHRS and CDR2 YFSETQ. CDR3 length: 14 residues. V gave up 0 bases and J gave up 2 bases, with 8 bases separating them.

V usage is TRBV13 and J usage is TRBJ1-6, with D uncertain. The CDR3 length is 12 residues. V lost 8 bases and J 2 bases, leaving 4 bases between the germline ends. CDR1 and CDR2 (germline): PRHDT, FYEKMQ (reference sequence). CDR3 sequence reads: CASAPYNSPLHF. In nucleotides, the CDR3 is TGTGCCAGCGCCCCCTATAATTCACCCCTCCACTTT.

The chain links TRBV7-9 to TRBJ2-7; D is undetermined. V gave up 2 bases and J gave up 3 bases, with 11 bases separating them. CDR1 is SEHNR, CDR2 FQNEAQ, per germline (reference sequence). The CDR3 runs to 14 residues. CDR3 DNA sequence: TGTGCCAGCAGCTTAAGCCAGAGCCTCTACGAGCAGTACTTC. Translating it yields CASSLSQSLYEQYF.

The genes are TRBV4-3 and TRBJ1-3; D ambiguous. Germline CDR1 and CDR2: LGHNA and YSLEER. There are 18 residues in the CDR3. With 0 bases removed from V and 1 base from J, the gap between germline ends came to 16 bases. As DNA, the CDR3 is TGCGCCAGCAGCCAAGATAGTGTCGGGCTGGGATCTGGAAACACCATATATTTT. This gives the protein CASSQDSVGLGSGNTIYF.

This clone was found a few times. J is TRBJ1-2 and V is TRBV2; TRBD1 matches at 8 bases. J was trimmed by 6 bases and V by 6 bases; bases with no gene match: 6. Germline values: CDR1 SNHLY, CDR2 FYNNEI. CDR3 size: 13 residues. The CDR3 loop reads CASRGQGGDGYTF. The CDR3 DNA sequence: TGTGCCAGCAGAGGACAGGGCGGCGATGGCTACACCTTC.

Points on this clone: This same CDR3 is encoded by further DNA sequences in the sample. V is TRBV6-5 and J is TRBJ1-1; no clear D. V was cut by 2 bases and J by 4 bases, with 5 bases left in between. The CDR3 extends over 12 amino acids. Germline-derived CDR1 and CDR2 are MNHEY and SVGAGI. The DNA for the CDR3 is TGTGCCAGCAGTTACGGAGGCACTGAAGCTTTCTTT. Translated: CASSYGGTEAFF.

The chain uses TRBV25-1 and TRBJ2-5, with TRBD2 matching over 10 bases. This CDR3 has 15 residues. Germline CDR1 is MGHDK and CDR2 is SYGVNS. V was pared by 5 bases and J by 3 bases, with 6 bases of the junction left unmatched. The chain's CDR3 is CASSNPGTSEETQYF. The DNA for the CDR3 is TGTGCCAGCAGTAACCCCGGGACTAGCGAAGAGACCCAGTACTTC.

The CDR3 loop reads CASSFPSGGTPLHF. The CDR3 DNA reads as TGTGCCAGCAGCTTCCCGTCGGGGGGAACACCCCTCCACTTT. V is TRBV5-5 and J is TRBJ1-6; D may be TRBD1 (5 bases). V was shortened by 2 bases and J by 11 bases, with 14 bases between the two germline ends. Germline V CDR1 and CDR2: SGHKS, YYEKEE (reference sequence). The CDR3 has 14 residues.

This clone appeared once. Here the CDR3 reads CASIRVNTGELFF. CDR3 coding DNA: TGTGCCAGCATAAGGGTTAACACCGGGGAGCTGTTTTTT. The chain is built from TRBV6-1 and TRBJ2-2; no firm D call. The V end was cut by 7 bases, the J end by 2 bases, with 8 bases between. In germline, CDR1 is MNHNS, CDR2 SASEGT. The CDR3 has 13 residues.

V usage is TRBV7-9 and J usage is TRBJ2-7; weak D call: TRBD1 (6 bases). Germline CDR1 reads SEHNR; CDR2 reads FQNEAQ (reference sequence). This CDR3 region has 13 residues. The V end lost 4 bases, the J end lost 3 bases, and 10 bases lay between the germline ends. The CDR3 nucleotides are TGTGCCAGCAGCTGGCAGGGGAACTACGAGCAGTACTTC. This codes for CASSWQGNYEQYF. Based on the CDR3 plus reference TRBV7-9 and TRBJ2-7, the full variable domain is DTGVSQNPRHKITKRGQNVTFRCDPISEHNRLYWYRQTLGQGPEFLTYFQNEAQLEKSRLLSDRFSAERPKGSFSTLEIQRTEQGDSAMYLCASSWQGNYEQYFGPGTRLTVT.

This chain links TRBV7-3 with TRBJ2-5; 8 bases are shared with TRBD1. V was pared by 5 bases and J by 3 bases, with 5 bases of the junction left unmatched. CDR1 and CDR2 from the germline V gene are SGHTA and FQGTGA. The CDR3 has 14 residues. DNA of the CDR3: TGTGCCAGCAGCCCGACAGGGGTCAAAGAGACCCAGTACTTC. This codes for CASSPTGVKETQYF. The variable domain in full, completed from reference TRBV7-3 and TRBJ2-5, reads GAGVSQTPSNKVTEKGKYVELRCDPISGHTALYWYRQSLGQGPEFLIYFQGTGAADDSGLPNDRFFAVRPEGSVSTLKIQRTERGDSAVYLCASSPTGVKETQYFGPGTRLLVL.

The sample holds one count of this clone. The chain has TRBV4-1 and TRBJ2-7; no firm D call. V was pared by 0 bases and J by 5 bases, with 17 bases between. Germline values: CDR1 MGHRA, CDR2 YSYEKL. The CDR3 is 16 residues long. For the CDR3, the DNA is TGCGCCAGCAGCCAAGATATCACCCCGGGTCGCGACGAGCAGTACTTC. This translates into CASSQDITPGRDEQYF.

V and J are TRBV7-2 and TRBJ2-2, with 7 bases lining up with TRBD1. Germline lookup yields CDR1 SGHTA and CDR2 FQGNSA. The CDR3 runs 15 residues. Trimming cost V 1 base and J 5 bases; bases outside gene matches: 4. The CDR3 coding sequence is TGTGCCAGCAGCTTAGGACAGGGACGGACCGGGGAGCTGTTTTTT. Translating gives CASSLGQGRTGELFF.

The CDR3 coding sequence is TGTGCCAGCAGCTTAGTAGGGGGCAATCAGCCCCAGCATTTT. This gives the protein CASSLVGGNQPQHF. The chain joins TRBV7-9 to TRBJ1-5; D is perhaps TRBD1 (5 bases). The V end was cut by 1 base, the J end by 2 bases, with 6 bases between. Germline CDR1 SEHNR, CDR2 FQNEAQ (reference sequence). The CDR3 consists of 14 residues.

Only one count was recorded for this clone. The chain recombines TRBV6-1 with TRBJ2-5; TRBD1 aligns across 7 bases. CDR3 length: 14 residues. The germline gives CDR1 MNHNS, CDR2 SASEGT. With V trimmed by 5 bases and J by 2 bases, 5 bases remained unmatched. CDR3 protein: CASSTWDRQETQYF. In nucleotides, the CDR3 is TGTGCCAGCAGTACCTGGGACAGACAAGAGACCCAGTACTTC.

This rearrangement joins TRBV6-5 to TRBJ1-2; D is possibly TRBD1 (6 bases). Germline CDR1 and CDR2: MNHEY and SVGAGI. With 0 bases removed from V and 2 bases from J, the gap between germline ends came to 10 bases. The CDR3 has 15 amino acids. CDR3 amino acids: CASSYSSGANYGYTF. The CDR3 bases are TGTGCCAGCAGTTACTCCTCGGGGGCCAACTATGGCTACACCTTC.

The V and J genes are TRBV9 and TRBJ1-2; 7 bases align to TRBD1. Losses at the gene ends were 3 bases for V and 0 bases for J; bases not matched to a gene: 14. The CDR3 spans 18 residues. Germline lookup yields CDR1 SGDLS and CDR2 YYNGEE. The CDR3 bases are TGTGCCAGCAGCGGGAATCAATTATCCGGGACAGCTAACTATGGCTACACCTTC. Translating gives CASSGNQLSGTANYGYTF.

The rearrangement uses TRBV6-6 and TRBJ1-1; no clear D gene. The germline V and J ends were trimmed by 2 bases and 6 bases, with 10 bases remaining between them. This CDR3 contains 13 residues. The germline V gene has CDR1 MNHNY and CDR2 SVGAGI (reference sequence). The CDR3 coding sequence is TGTGCCAGCAGTTACACTAAAGGTTCTGAAGCTTTCTTT. Translated: CASSYTKGSEAFF.

The chain couples TRBV19 to TRBJ1-1, with D tentatively TRBD1 (6 bases). The V and J ends lost 7 bases and 7 bases respectively, with 19 bases between them. CDR3 length: 14 amino acids. The germline gives CDR1 LNHDA, CDR2 SQIVND (reference sequence). Written as DNA, the CDR3 is TGTGCCAGTAACACGGGGCCCGGGGGCTTTGAAGCTTTCTTT. Its protein product is CASNTGPGGFEAFF.